The clone carrying this T cell receptor beta chain occurred a few times. The CDR3 totals 12 residues. V lost 2 bases to trimming and J lost 4 bases, with 6 bases between them. Per the germline V gene, CDR1 is SGHTA and CDR2 is FQGNSA. Via MiXCR, TCRdb re-called the RT-PCR reads, giving one row per CDR3 protein. This sample yields approximately 720,000 distinct CDR3 sequences, of which 14% are seen a single time; about 3.6% belongs to the top ten. The sample was memory CD4+ T cells from blood. This sequence joins TRBV7-2 and TRBJ2-7; no reliable D call. The source of this sequence is a female donor in good health, serving as a healthy control. The CDR3 loop is CASSLREYEQYF. The CDR3 DNA sequence: TGTGCCAGCAGCTTACGAGAATACGAGCAGTACTTC.